This entry lists 30 T cell receptor beta chains sequenced from one sample in a study of response to subunit inactivated influenza vaccine. MiXCR, run by TCRdb on the RT-PCR reads, gives a single entry per CDR3 protein. The sample has roughly 500,000 distinct CDR3 sequences, about 25% seen once; the top ten hold under 2.5%. Material: CD4+ T cells sorted from PBMCs, obtained 4 to 6 days after vaccination. The receptors come from a man over 45 who received an inactivated influenza vaccine.

The CDR3 protein is CASSQVSGLNTGELFF. The CDR3 DNA is TGTGCCAGCAGCCAAGTCTCGGGCCTGAACACCGGGGAGCTGTTTTTT. The genes are TRBV3-1 and TRBJ2-2; D gene ambiguous. Trimming shortened V by 1 base and J by 1 base, and 10 bases separated the two germline ends. Germline V gene sequence: CDR1 LGHDT, CDR2 YNNKEL (reference sequence). CDR3 size: 16 residues.

This clonotype turned up a few times. The chain employs TRBV6-1 and TRBJ1-4; D is possibly TRBD1 (5 bases). The CDR3 is made up of 14 amino acids. Germline V gene data show CDR1 as MNHNS and CDR2 as SASEGT. V was clipped by 10 bases and J by 6 bases, with 18 bases between them. In DNA form, the CDR3 reads TGTGCCACCGCGTCTGGGGGGTTTCATGAAAAACTGTTTTTT. As protein: CATASGGFHEKLFF.

The chain joins TRBV27 to TRBJ2-1, with TRBD1 as a possible D gene (5 bases). The V end was cut by 5 bases, the J end by 6 bases, with 17 bases between. CDR3 length equals 15 residues. The germline V gene encodes CDR1 MNHEY and CDR2 SMNVEV (reference sequence). CDR3 nucleotide sequence: TGTGCCAGCAGTCCGAGATCAGGGTACGGCAATGAGCAGTTCTTC. This codes for CASSPRSGYGNEQFF.

This clonotype was counted many times. The V gene is TRBV12-3 or TRBV12-4, the J gene TRBJ2-3; 12 bases align to TRBD2. Losses at the gene ends were 6 bases for V and 3 bases for J; bases not matched to a gene: 4. The CDR3 covers 15 residues. The CDR3 DNA sequence: TGTGCCAGCAGCTCAGGACTAGCGGGGACAGATACGCAGTATTTT. Encoded protein: CASSSGLAGTDTQYF.

In this sample, this clonotype turned up a few times. The chain employs TRBV7-2 and TRBJ2-2; weak D call: TRBD1 (6 bases). CDR3 length equals 15 residues. Germline values: CDR1 SGHTA, CDR2 FQGNSA. The germline V and J ends were trimmed by 5 bases and 5 bases, with 15 bases remaining between them. CDR3 region: CASSRAQGGTGELFF. CDR3 nucleotide sequence: TGTGCCAGCAGCCGAGCACAGGGTGGGACCGGGGAGCTGTTTTTT.

This sequence joins TRBV20-1 and TRBJ2-5; D unresolved. The V and J ends lost 1 base and 1 base respectively, with 7 bases between them. Germline CDR1 reads DFQATT; CDR2 reads SNEGSKA (reference sequence). The CDR3 sequence is 13 residues long. The CDR3 spells CSARARIQETQYF. CDR3 bases: TGCAGTGCTAGAGCGCGGATCCAAGAGACCCAGTACTTC.

The rearrangement joins TRBV6-1 to TRBJ2-4; D call uncertain. V was cut by 2 bases and J by 3 bases, with 14 bases left in between. Germline-derived CDR1 and CDR2 are MNHNS and SASEGT. The CDR3 runs 16 residues. CDR3 region: CASSEMFAVSKNIQYF. CDR3 nucleotide sequence: TGTGCCAGCAGTGAAATGTTTGCAGTAAGCAAAAACATTCAGTACTTC.

In this sample, this clonotype turned up a few times. J is TRBJ2-5 and V is TRBV10-3, with D unresolved. The CDR3 is made up of 12 amino acids. Trimming stripped 4 bases from V and 2 bases from J, with 5 bases between. From germline, CDR1 is ENHRY and CDR2 SYGVKD. CDR3 residues: CAISAGQETQYF. CDR3 bases: TGTGCCATCAGTGCTGGGCAAGAGACCCAGTACTTC.

The V gene is TRBV6-5, the J gene TRBJ2-7, with 11 bases that match TRBD2. J lost 3 bases, V lost 10 bases, and 11 bases had no gene match. Germline V gene lookup returns CDR1 MNHEY and CDR2 SVGAGI. The CDR3 totals 15 residues. The CDR3 DNA reads as TGTGCCACCAATTCCCTAGCGGGAGGCTTCTACGAGCAGTACTTC. Translated: CATNSLAGGFYEQYF.

The chain couples TRBV18 to TRBJ2-5; 12 bases align to TRBD2. The CDR3 runs 17 residues. Losses at the gene ends were 6 bases for V and 3 bases for J; bases not matched to a gene: 11. The germline V gene has CDR1 KGHSH and CDR2 LQKENI. CDR3 residues: CASSPRRTSGAEETQYF. CDR3 in DNA: TGTGCCAGCTCGCCAAGGAGGACTAGCGGGGCGGAAGAGACCCAGTACTTC.

This clonotype was counted between two and nine times. This sequence joins TRBV5-6 and TRBJ2-1, with 8 bases lining up with TRBD2. CDR3 size: 15 residues. Germline assignment: CDR1 SGHDT and CDR2 YYEEEE. J lost 4 bases, V lost 4 bases, and 7 bases had no gene match. CDR3 amino acids: CASSVTSGSYNEQFF. CDR3 nucleotides: TGTGCCAGCAGCGTAACTAGCGGCTCTTACAATGAGCAGTTCTTC.

This clonotype was observed a handful of times. This chain links TRBV9 with TRBJ2-2; the match to TRBD2 covers 7 bases. In germline, CDR1 is SGDLS, CDR2 YYNGEE. The CDR3 covers 15 residues. V was pared by 0 bases and J by 2 bases, with 1 base of the junction left unmatched. The CDR3 protein is CASSVGGLNTGELFF. The DNA of the CDR3 is TGTGCCAGCAGCGTAGGGGGACTAAACACCGGGGAGCTGTTTTTT.

A few counts support this clonotype. The J gene is TRBJ1-6, the V gene TRBV20-1, with D unresolved. Germline V CDR1 and CDR2: DFQATT, SNEGSKA (reference sequence). The CDR3 consists of 11 residues. Trimming cost V 6 bases and J 14 bases, with 14 bases left between them. In nucleotides, the CDR3 is TGCAGTGCCATCGCGGAGCCGACCCTCCACTTT. As protein: CSAIAEPTLHF.

The chain joins TRBV12-3 or TRBV12-4 to TRBJ2-3, with a possible D match to TRBD2 (6 bases). The CDR3 sequence is 14 residues long. Trimming removed 7 bases at V and 0 bases at J, with 11 bases between. The chain's CDR3 is CASKRGGSTDTQYF. Here the CDR3 DNA reads TGTGCCAGCAAGAGGGGAGGCAGCACAGATACGCAGTATTTT.

This clonotype came up a few times. The J gene is TRBJ1-4, the V gene TRBV3-1; tentatively, D is TRBD1 (5 bases). V was trimmed by 1 base and J by 7 bases, leaving 10 bases between them. Germline assignment: CDR1 LGHDT and CDR2 YNNKEL (reference sequence). The CDR3 spans 14 residues. The CDR3 spells CASSQGRDGEKLFF. The DNA for the CDR3 is TGTGCCAGCAGCCAAGGCAGGGACGGTGAAAAACTGTTTTTT. The entire variable domain, with the rest obtained from reference TRBV3-1 and TRBJ1-4, is as follows: DTAVSQTPKYLVTQMGNDKSIKCEQNLGHDTMYWYKQDSKKFLKIMFSYNNKELIINETVPNRFSPKSPDKAHLNLHINSLELGDSAVYFCASSQGRDGEKLFFGSGTQLSVL.

This chain joins TRBV6-5 and TRBJ2-3, with D tentatively TRBD1 (6 bases). Germline CDR1 and CDR2: MNHEY and SVGAGI. CDR3 length: 13 residues. The germline V and J ends were trimmed by 8 bases and 4 bases, with 13 bases remaining between them. The CDR3, as DNA: TGTGCCAGCGGTAACAGGGTAGCAGATACGCAGTATTTT. Its translation is CASGNRVADTQYF.

This clonotype was picked up a small number of times. The genes are TRBV12-3 or TRBV12-4 and TRBJ2-4; D unclear. This CDR3 comprises 14 residues. The ends were cut back, 4 bases at V and 5 bases at J, with 12 bases in the middle. The CDR3 region is CASSWHGRENIQYF. In DNA, the CDR3 is TGTGCCAGCAGTTGGCATGGTAGGGAAAACATTCAGTACTTC.

This clonotype has only a few counts. The chain combines TRBV14 with TRBJ2-5, with TRBD1 matching over 9 bases. Germline assignment: CDR1 SGHDN and CDR2 FVKESK. The CDR3 consists of 13 residues. J gave up 5 bases and V 8 bases, and 6 bases lay outside the gene matches. The DNA for the CDR3 is TGTGCCAGCGGACAGGGGTGGAGTGAGACCCAGTACTTC. Its protein product is CASGQGWSETQYF.

This clonotype appeared a few times. V is TRBV20-1 and J is TRBJ1-5, with D maybe TRBD1 (5 bases). The germline CDR1 and CDR2 sequences are DFQATT and SNEGSKA (reference sequence). This CDR3 is built from 13 residues. The V end lost 1 base, the J end lost 9 bases, and 13 bases lay between the germline ends. Written as DNA, the CDR3 is TGCAGTGCTAGAGCCTCCGGGACCAGGCCCCAGCATTTT. It specifies CSARASGTRPQHF.

The chain links TRBV7-9 to TRBJ2-5; 8 nucleotides agree with TRBD1. V gave up 5 bases and J gave up 4 bases; unmatched junction bases: 9. This CDR3 has 15 amino acids. Germline V lookup: CDR1 SEHNR, CDR2 FQNEAQ (reference sequence). The chain's CDR3 is CASSPTPRGPETQYF. The CDR3 DNA sequence: TGTGCCAGCAGCCCGACCCCCAGGGGGCCAGAGACCCAGTACTTC.

V usage is TRBV6-1 and J usage is TRBJ2-3; TRBD1 aligns across 7 bases. The CDR3 loop spans 16 amino acids. Germline CDR1 MNHNS, CDR2 SASEGT. V gave up 7 bases and J gave up 2 bases; unmatched junction bases: 12. The CDR3 is CASNDEDRVVTDTQYF. DNA for the CDR3: TGTGCCAGCAACGACGAAGACAGGGTGGTCACAGATACGCAGTATTTT.

V gene TRBV20-1 combines with J gene TRBJ2-1; D is possibly TRBD1 (5 bases). The ends were cut back, 3 bases at V and 11 bases at J, with 23 bases in the middle. The CDR3 length is 15 residues. Per germline, CDR1 DFQATT and CDR2 SNEGSKA (reference sequence). CDR3 in amino acids: CSARVSGTGAIKQFF. In nucleotides, the CDR3 is TGCAGTGCTAGGGTTTCAGGCACTGGGGCAATTAAGCAGTTCTTC.

A few counts support this clonotype. The V gene is TRBV5-6, the J gene TRBJ2-1; D might be TRBD2 (6 bases). V shed 6 bases and J shed 4 bases, with 14 bases lying between them. Germline CDR1 SGHDT, CDR2 YYEEEE. The CDR3 extends over 14 amino acids. The CDR3 reads CASTLGTSYNEQFF. Here the CDR3 DNA reads TGTGCCAGCACCCTCGGGACTTCTTACAATGAGCAGTTCTTC. The variable domain in full, with the rest retrieved from reference TRBV5-6 and TRBJ2-1, is DAGVTQSPTHLIKTRGQQVTLRCSPKSGHDTVSWYQQALGQGPQFIFQYYEEEERQRGNFPDRFSGHQFPNYSSELNVNALLLGDSALYLCASTLGTSYNEQFFGPGTRLTVL.

This clonotype has only a few counts. V usage is TRBV11-2 and J usage is TRBJ2-4, with D maybe TRBD1 (5 bases). The CDR3 extends over 16 amino acids. V lost 7 bases and J 0 bases, leaving 16 bases between the germline ends. CDR1 and CDR2 (germline): SGHAT, FQNNGV. CDR3 sequence (DNA): TGTGCCAGCACCTCTTATGGACAAGTAGCCAAAAACATTCAGTACTTC. Amino acids: CASTSYGQVAKNIQYF.

The chain couples TRBV5-6 to TRBJ1-1; D gene unclear. The germline CDR1 and CDR2 sequences are SGHDT and YYEEEE. The V and J ends lost 3 bases and 6 bases respectively, with 12 bases between them. The CDR3 loop spans 13 amino acids. The CDR3 sequence: CASSSDSFPEAFF. CDR3 DNA: TGTGCCAGCAGCTCCGACTCCTTCCCTGAAGCTTTCTTT. Combining the CDR3 with reference TRBV5-6 and TRBJ1-1 gives the whole variable domain DAGVTQSPTHLIKTRGQQVTLRCSPKSGHDTVSWYQQALGQGPQFIFQYYEEEERQRGNFPDRFSGHQFPNYSSELNVNALLLGDSALYLCASSSDSFPEAFFGQGTRLTVV.

This clonotype was seen a single time. The chain combines TRBV10-3 with TRBJ2-7; TRBD1 or TRBD2 may be the D gene (5 bases each). V lost 0 bases and J lost 3, with 12 bases in between. The CDR3 extends over 15 amino acids. Germline V CDR1 and CDR2: ENHRY, SYGVKD. In DNA form, the CDR3 reads TGTGCCATCAGTGAGTCCCCAGGGACGGGCTACGAGCAGTACTTC. Translated, it gives CAISESPGTGYEQYF.

The chain combines TRBV11-2 with TRBJ2-6, with 7 bases fitting TRBD2. Germline CDR1 SGHAT, CDR2 FQNNGV. The CDR3 sequence is 18 residues long. The V segment lost 5 bases and the J segment 0 bases; nucleotides outside the gene matches: 10. CDR3 region: CASSPMRGGASGANVLTF. In nucleotides, the CDR3 is TGTGCCAGCAGCCCCATGCGCGGGGGAGCCTCTGGGGCCAACGTCCTGACTTTC.

The J gene is TRBJ1-1, the V gene TRBV11-2, with a weak D call TRBD1 (6 bases). This CDR3 comprises 15 residues. Germline CDR1 reads SGHAT; CDR2 reads FQNNGV. Between the trimmed V and J ends, which lost 2 bases and 2 bases, there was a span of 12 bases. CDR3 in amino acids: CASSLHGQTNTEAFF. CDR3 bases: TGTGCCAGCAGCTTACATGGACAGACCAACACTGAAGCTTTCTTT. Full variable domain (remainder filled in from reference TRBV11-2 and TRBJ1-1): EAGVAQSPRYKIIEKRQSVAFWCNPISGHATLYWYQQILGQGPKLLIQFQNNGVVDDSQLPKDRFSAERLKGVDSTLKIQPAKLEDSAVYLCASSLHGQTNTEAFFGQGTRLTVV.

The chain employs TRBV6-5 and TRBJ2-1; possibly TRBD1 for D (6 bases). The germline V gene has CDR1 MNHEY and CDR2 SVGAGI. This CDR3 region has 16 residues. V shed 2 bases and J shed 4 bases, with 15 bases lying between them. CDR3 bases: TGTGCCAGCAGTTACACCCAGGACAGATATTACAATGAGCAGTTCTTC. Translated, it gives CASSYTQDRYYNEQFF.

This clonotype has only a few counts. This chain's CDR3 is CSATSPEQFF. The DNA for the CDR3 is TGCAGTGCGACCTCGCCTGAGCAGTTCTTC. The rearrangement uses TRBV20-1 and TRBJ2-1, with D unclear. Germline lookup yields CDR1 DFQATT and CDR2 SNEGSKA (reference sequence). V lost 6 bases, J lost 9 bases, and 9 bases lay in between. This CDR3 contains 10 residues.